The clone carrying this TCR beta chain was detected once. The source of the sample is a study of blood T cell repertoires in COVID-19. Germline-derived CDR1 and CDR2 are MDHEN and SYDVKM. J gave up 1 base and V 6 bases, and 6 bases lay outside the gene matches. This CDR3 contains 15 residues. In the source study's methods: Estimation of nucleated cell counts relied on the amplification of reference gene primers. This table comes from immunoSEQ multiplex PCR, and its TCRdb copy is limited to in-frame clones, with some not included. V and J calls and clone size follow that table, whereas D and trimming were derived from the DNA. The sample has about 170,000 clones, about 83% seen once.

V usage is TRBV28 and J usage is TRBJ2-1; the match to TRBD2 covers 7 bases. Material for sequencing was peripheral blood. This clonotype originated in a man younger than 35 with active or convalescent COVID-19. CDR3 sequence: CASSYGGESYNEQFF. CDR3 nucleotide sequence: TGTGCCAGCAGCTATGGGGGGGAGTCCTACAATGAGCAGTTCTTC.